A single sample gave rise to the 29 T cell receptor beta chains below, sequenced in a study of blood T cell repertoires in COVID-19. Sequencing was performed with immunoSEQ multiplex PCR; in TCRdb, only in-frame clones are kept and a portion is missing. The sample contains 250,000 to 350,000 clones, around nine tenths of which appear only once. The specimen was peripheral blood. All receptors derive from a woman between 25 and 40 years old with COVID-19, enrolled during active disease.

This rearrangement joins TRBV6-5 to TRBJ1-1, with D perhaps matching TRBD1 (5 bases). Germline lookup yields CDR1 MNHEY and CDR2 SVGAGI. Trimming pared 7 bases from V and 2 bases from J, leaving 8 bases between. The CDR3 runs to 12 residues. CDR3 protein: CASTQGNTEAFF. The CDR3 region has the DNA TGTGCCAGCACGCAGGGTAACACTGAAGCTTTCTTT.

Notes on this clone: Other DNA sequences in the same sample also yield this CDR3. This chain joins TRBV18 and TRBJ2-1; tentatively, D is TRBD2 (5 bases). Deletions cut 2 bases from V and 6 bases from J, with 11 bases between. The CDR3 has 14 amino acids. Germline V gene lookup returns CDR1 KGHSH and CDR2 LQKENI. The CDR3, as DNA: TGTGCCAGCTCACCAAAGGCCCGGGGCAATGAGCAGTTCTTC. It codes for CASSPKARGNEQFF.

This clone was seen only once. This chain joins TRBV27 and TRBJ1-5, with 7 bases matching TRBD1. The CDR3 runs 17 residues. Losses at the gene ends were 3 bases for V and 6 bases for J; bases not matched to a gene: 14. Germline V gene sequence: CDR1 MNHEY, CDR2 SMNVEV (reference sequence). CDR3 nucleotides: TGTGCCAGCAGTTTCCGACAGGGTGTGGGGGGAGGTCAGCCCCAGCATTTT. This sequence encodes CASSFRQGVGGGQPQHF.

The rearrangement links TRBV5-8 to TRBJ1-5; D unclear. The CDR3 sequence is 11 residues long. The germline V gene encodes CDR1 SGHTS and CDR2 YDEGEE. V was cut by 4 bases and J by 4 bases, with 3 bases left in between. The CDR3 DNA reads TGTGCCAGCAGCCCTAATCAGCCCCAGCATTTT. It yields the protein CASSPNQPQHF.

The chain uses TRBV10-3 and TRBJ1-5; D may be TRBD1 (6 bases). Trimming shortened V by 4 bases and J by 2 bases, and 6 bases separated the two germline ends. This CDR3 contains 13 residues. The germline gives CDR1 ENHRY, CDR2 SYGVKD. The CDR3 bases are TGTGCCATCAGTGGACAGGGCAATCAGCCCCAGCATTTT. Encoded protein: CAISGQGNQPQHF.

The gene calls are TRBV30 and TRBJ1-2; 8 bases match TRBD1. V lost 8 bases to trimming and J lost 2 bases; unmatched junction nucleotides: 10. The germline V gene has CDR1 GTSNPN and CDR2 SVGIG (reference sequence). The CDR3 is made up of 14 amino acids. The CDR3 DNA reads TGTGCCCAGGTCAGGGGGCAGGGGAACTATGGCTACACCTTC. Translation gives CAQVRGQGNYGYTF. Complete variable domain (other parts from reference TRBV30 and TRBJ1-2): SQTIHQWPATLVQPVGSPLSLECTVEGTSNPNLYWYRQAAGRGLQLLFYSVGIGQISSEVPQNLSASRPQDRQFILSSKKLLLSDSGFYLCAQVRGQGNYGYTFGSGTRLTVV.

The chain couples TRBV6-5 to TRBJ2-7; the match to TRBD1 covers 7 bases. This CDR3 has 13 residues. Looked up from germline, CDR1 is MNHEY and CDR2 is SVGAGI. V dropped 11 bases and J dropped 2; count of bases not matched to a gene: 9. CDR3 nucleotides: TGTGCCGTAAAGGGCAGGGGGACCTACGAGCAGTACTTC. As protein: CAVKGRGTYEQYF.

The chain combines TRBV19 with TRBJ1-4; 9 bases line up with TRBD1. The germline gives CDR1 LNHDA, CDR2 SQIVND (reference sequence). CDR3 length equals 15 residues. Losses at the gene ends were 9 bases for V and 8 bases for J; bases not matched to a gene: 13. CDR3 coding DNA: TGTGCCAGCGCCCGGGACAGGGTACGGCGCGAAAAACTGTTTTTT. Protein product: CASARDRVRREKLFF. The full variable domain, completed using reference TRBV19 and TRBJ1-4, is DGGITQSPKYLFRKEGQNVTLSCEQNLNHDAMYWYRQDPGQGLRLIYYSQIVNDFQKGDIAEGYSVSREKKESFPLTVTSAQKNPTAFYLCASARDRVRREKLFFGSGTQLSVL.

The V and J genes are TRBV9 and TRBJ1-4; unclear D gene. The CDR3 extends over 15 amino acids. Per the germline V gene, CDR1 is SGDLS and CDR2 is YYNGEE. V gave up 4 bases and J gave up 1 base, with 11 bases separating them. The CDR3 sequence: CASSPRHLTNEKLFF. CDR3 coding DNA: TGTGCCAGCAGCCCCCGACACCTAACTAATGAAAAACTGTTTTTT.

Regarding this clone: One end of the junction fails to match germline, which may point to a read error. The chain is built from TRBV2 and TRBJ1-1, with D perhaps TRBD1 (5 bases). The CDR3 spans 12 residues. CDR1 SNHLY and CDR2 FYNNEI come from the germline V gene. The CDR3 sequence is CASSEALRGEVF. The CDR3 nucleotides read TGTGCCAGCAGTGAAGCGCTTCGGGGGGAGGTCTTT.

The chain employs TRBV5-6 and TRBJ2-7; the match to TRBD1 covers 8 bases. The CDR3 extends over 14 amino acids. V was clipped by 4 bases and J by 4 bases; unmatched bases: 7. Germline CDR1 and CDR2: SGHDT and YYEEEE. The DNA of the CDR3 is TGTGCCAGCAGCGTCGGACAGGGCTTTTACGAGCAGTACTTC. It yields the protein CASSVGQGFYEQYF.

The CDR3 is CASSSTSGAGELFF. CDR3 DNA sequence: TGTGCCAGCAGCTCTACCTCTGGGGCTGGGGAGCTGTTTTTT. The chain joins TRBV5-5 to TRBJ2-2; the D gene is possibly TRBD1 (5 bases). The CDR3 covers 14 residues. Germline CDR1 and CDR2: SGHKS and YYEKEE (reference sequence). V was pared by 3 bases and J by 8 bases, with 14 bases between.

The rearrangement uses TRBV5-1 and TRBJ2-1, with D tentatively TRBD2 (5 bases). Deletions cut 4 bases from V and 3 bases from J, with 11 bases between. The V gene's germline CDR1 is SGHRS and CDR2 YFSETQ. This CDR3 has 14 amino acids. The CDR3 nucleotides are TGCGCCAGCAGCGCCGGACTTATCTACAATGAGCAGTTCTTC. Amino acid sequence: CASSAGLIYNEQFF. The entire variable domain, with the rest obtained from reference TRBV5-1 and TRBJ2-1, is as follows: KAGVTQTPRYLIKTRGQQVTLSCSPISGHRSVSWYQQTPGQGLQFLFEYFSETQRNKGNFPGRFSGRQFSNSRSEMNVSTLELGDSALYLCASSAGLIYNEQFFGPGTRLTVL.

The chain recombines TRBV10-3 with TRBJ2-1; unclear D gene. Germline V gene data show CDR1 as ENHRY and CDR2 as SYGVKD. With 0 bases removed from V and 0 bases from J, the gap between germline ends came to 3 bases. The CDR3 sequence is 14 residues long. CDR3 region: CAISESSSYNEQFF. CDR3 in DNA: TGTGCCATCAGTGAGTCGAGCTCCTACAATGAGCAGTTCTTC.

Details on this clone: Other DNA sequences in the sample encode the same CDR3. The chain couples TRBV30 to TRBJ1-1; no clear D gene. Between the trimmed V and J ends, which lost 2 bases and 0 bases, there was a span of 4 bases. Germline V gene lookup returns CDR1 GTSNPN and CDR2 SVGIG (reference sequence). The CDR3 contains 12 residues. The CDR3 sequence is CAWSQMNTEAFF. The CDR3 nucleotides are TGTGCCTGGAGTCAAATGAACACTGAAGCTTTCTTT.

The J gene is TRBJ1-2, the V gene TRBV7-2; D might be TRBD1 (5 bases). CDR1 is SGHTA and CDR2 is FQGNSA in the germline V gene. The V end lost 1 base, the J end lost 2 bases, and 14 bases lay between the germline ends. CDR3 length: 16 amino acids. Written as DNA, the CDR3 is TGTGCCAGCAGCTTAGGCGGGGGGGGACCGAACTATGGCTACACCTTC. Its protein product is CASSLGGGGPNYGYTF.

Points on this clone: This sample includes further DNA sequences coding for the same CDR3. V usage is TRBV29-1 and J usage is TRBJ1-1; D may be TRBD1 (5 bases). Germline CDR1 SQVTM, CDR2 ANQGSEA. The ends were cut back, 6 bases at V and 0 bases at J, with 8 bases in the middle. This CDR3 is 12 amino acids long. As DNA, the CDR3 is TGCAGCGTCGGGACTCTGAACACTGAAGCTTTCTTT. This encodes CSVGTLNTEAFF.

This chain uses TRBV2 with TRBJ2-3; tentative D call: TRBD1 (9 bases). Germline CDR1 SNHLY, CDR2 FYNNEI. V gave up 0 bases and J gave up 3 bases, with 34 bases separating them. This CDR3 region has 23 residues. CDR3 in amino acids: CASSEAPDRGVLAANRRTDTQYF. The DNA of the CDR3 is TGTGCCAGCAGTGAAGCTCCTGACAGGGGGGTACTAGCGGCCAACCGACGGACAGATACGCAGTATTTT.

The chain combines TRBV4-2 with TRBJ1-1; D gene unclear. Germline V CDR1 and CDR2: LGHNA, YNFKEQ. V lost 1 base and J lost 4, with 13 bases in between. The CDR3 length is 15 residues. Here the CDR3 DNA reads TGTGCCAGCAGCCAAGGAGTGGGCAGCGGCACTGAAGCTTTCTTT. Residues: CASSQGVGSGTEAFF.

This rearrangement joins TRBV24-1 to TRBJ2-1, with D perhaps TRBD2 (6 bases). Per the germline V gene, CDR1 is KGHDR and CDR2 is SFDVKD. V was clipped by 8 bases and J by 2 bases, with 15 bases between them. This CDR3 has 15 residues. CDR3 residues: CATNKGGEPYNEQFF. CDR3 nucleotide sequence: TGTGCCACCAATAAGGGAGGAGAGCCCTACAATGAGCAGTTCTTC.

The chain joins TRBV9 to TRBJ1-1; 7 nucleotides agree with TRBD1. Germline trimming cut 4 bases from V and 1 base from J; bases unmatched to any gene: 4. Germline V gives CDR1 SGDLS, CDR2 YYNGEE. The CDR3 runs to 14 residues. In DNA, the CDR3 is TGTGCCAGCAGCCCCCGACAGGGGAACACTGAAGCTTTCTTT. As protein: CASSPRQGNTEAFF.

This chain links TRBV6-5 with TRBJ1-1; D gene ambiguous. V was trimmed by 0 bases and J by 2 bases, leaving 10 bases between them. In germline, CDR1 is MNHEY, CDR2 SVGAGI. This CDR3 is built from 15 residues. CDR3 residues: CASSYSEVGNTEAFF. The CDR3 bases are TGTGCCAGCAGTTACTCTGAAGTGGGCAACACTGAAGCTTTCTTT.

The rearrangement joins TRBV4-3 to TRBJ1-6; 7 nucleotides line up with TRBD1. The CDR3 has 15 amino acids. Per germline, CDR1 LGHNA and CDR2 YSLEER. V lost 4 bases, J lost 6 bases, and 6 bases stayed unmatched. The DNA for the CDR3 is TGCGCCAGCAGCCTACAGGGGATACTTAATTCACCCCTCCACTTT. It is translated as CASSLQGILNSPLHF.

The CDR3 sequence: CASSLRTGGEGRNSPLHF. The DNA for the CDR3 is TGTGCCAGCAGCTTACGGACAGGGGGCGAGGGTAGAAATTCACCCCTCCACTTT. The chain has TRBV7-2 and TRBJ1-6, with 11 bases that match TRBD1. CDR1 and CDR2 from the germline V gene are SGHTA and FQGNSA. The junction had 10 bases not matched to a gene; V was cut back by 2 bases and J by 7 bases. The CDR3 has 18 amino acids.

This chain joins TRBV5-6 and TRBJ2-5; 7 bases are a match to TRBD1. This CDR3 spans 13 amino acids. The germline CDR1 and CDR2 sequences are SGHDT and YYEEEE. Trimming took 2 bases from V and 4 from J; bases not matched to a gene: 2. CDR3 DNA sequence: TGTGCCAGCAGCTTACAGGGGAGAGAGACCCAGTACTTC. This codes for CASSLQGRETQYF.

The chain combines TRBV2 with TRBJ2-3; TRBD1 matches 8 bases. After removal of 7 bases from V and 1 base from J, the junction contained 7 bases not matched to a gene. Germline loops: CDR1 SNHLY, CDR2 FYNNEI. There are 15 residues in the CDR3. The CDR3 DNA reads as TGTGCCAGCACTGGACAGGGAGAGGGCACAGATACGCAGTATTTT. Encoded protein: CASTGQGEGTDTQYF.

The V gene is TRBV19, the J gene TRBJ2-2; no clear D gene. The CDR3 is made up of 16 amino acids. Germline values: CDR1 LNHDA, CDR2 SQIVND (reference sequence). V was shortened by 3 bases and J by 7 bases, with 18 bases between the two germline ends. CDR3 nucleotide sequence: TGTGCCAGTAGTATTTGGCGCGGCAGCAGCTACGGGGAGCTGTTTTTT. It codes for CASSIWRGSSYGELFF. Complete variable domain (other parts from reference TRBV19 and TRBJ2-2): DGGITQSPKYLFRKEGQNVTLSCEQNLNHDAMYWYRQDPGQGLRLIYYSQIVNDFQKGDIAEGYSVSREKKESFPLTVTSAQKNPTAFYLCASSIWRGSSYGELFFGEGSRLTVL.

V gene TRBV11-3 combines with J gene TRBJ2-1; D remains ambiguous. Trimming took off 1 base at V and 9 bases at J, with 10 bases between the two ends. In germline, CDR1 is SGHNT, CDR2 YENEEA. The CDR3 spans 13 residues. The CDR3 region is CASSLGRVSEQFF. Written as DNA, the CDR3 is TGTGCCAGCAGCTTAGGGAGAGTGAGTGAGCAGTTCTTC.

This clone was found a few times. The rearrangement links TRBV13 to TRBJ2-1; 7 positions match TRBD2. Germline V lookup: CDR1 PRHDT, CDR2 FYEKMQ (reference sequence). The V segment lost 3 bases and the J segment 0 bases; nucleotides outside the gene matches: 2. CDR3 size: 15 residues. CDR3 sequence: CASSFGGSSYNEQFF. The CDR3 nucleotides read TGTGCCAGCAGCTTCGGCGGGAGCTCCTACAATGAGCAGTTCTTC. The full variable domain, with the rest looked up from reference TRBV13 and TRBJ2-1, is AAGVIQSPRHLIKEKRETATLKCYPIPRHDTVYWYQQGPGQDPQFLISFYEKMQSDKGSIPDRFSAQQFSDYHSELNMSSLELGDSALYFCASSFGGSSYNEQFFGPGTRLTVL.